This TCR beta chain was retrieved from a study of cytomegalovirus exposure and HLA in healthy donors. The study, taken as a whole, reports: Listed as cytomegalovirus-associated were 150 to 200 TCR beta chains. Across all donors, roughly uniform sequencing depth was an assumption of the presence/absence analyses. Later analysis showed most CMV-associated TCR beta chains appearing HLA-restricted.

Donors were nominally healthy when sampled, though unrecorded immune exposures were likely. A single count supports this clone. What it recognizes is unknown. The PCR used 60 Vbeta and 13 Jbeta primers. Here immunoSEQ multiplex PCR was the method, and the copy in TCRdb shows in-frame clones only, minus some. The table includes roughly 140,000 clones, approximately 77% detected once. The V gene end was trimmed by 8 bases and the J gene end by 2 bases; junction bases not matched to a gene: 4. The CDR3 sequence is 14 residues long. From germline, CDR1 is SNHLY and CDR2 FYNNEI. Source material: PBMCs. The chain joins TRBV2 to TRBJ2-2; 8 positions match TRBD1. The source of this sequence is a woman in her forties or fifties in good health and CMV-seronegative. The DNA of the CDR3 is TGTGCCAGCCGGGACAGGCGAAACACCGGGGAGCTGTTTTTT. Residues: CASRDRRNTGELFF.